A selection of T cell receptor beta chains follows, all from one sample in a study of T cells after yellow fever vaccination. In TCRdb, the 5' RACE reads were re-called with MiXCR into one record per CDR3 protein. The sample lists about 25,000 distinct CDR3 sequences, roughly 3.3% seen once, with around 0.98% in the top ten. Here the sequenced sample was PBMCs, either bulk or a sorted T-cell subset (CD4+, CD8+, memory, or dextramer-sorted; not recorded which), taken roughly 47 days after the first yellow fever vaccination. Receptor source: a man in his late teens or twenties who received the YFV17D yellow fever vaccine. Each CDR3 is given without its conserved first and last residue. The size entry is marked missing in some rows and otherwise reads once, few, many or a size class.

many	TRBJ1-5	TRBV12-3/TRBV12-4	ASSSRTVHQPQH
many	TRBJ2-2	TRBV10-1	ASSSTGMNTGELF
many	TRBJ2-3	TRBV20-1	SPTSGNTDTQY
many	TRBJ2-7	TRBV28	ASRRGTGGLGEQY
many	TRBJ2-1	TRBV10-3	ALSSAGGPAPQF
many	TRBJ2-3	TRBV25-1	ASSELGQADTQY
many	TRBJ1-2	TRBV7-2	ASSLNRDSPTT
many	TRBJ2-5	TRBV10-2	ASSDRDRGGETQY
many	TRBJ2-5	TRBV24-1	ATSGPTGTQY
many	TRBJ2-1	TRBV7-2	ASSLNLNGNEQF
many	TRBJ1-2	TRBV7-2	ASSLAGTANYGYT
many	TRBJ2-7	TRBV29-1	SVVVQGVYEQY
many	TRBJ2-1	TRBV18	ASSPLQDNEQF
many	TRBJ2-5	TRBV5-1	ASSLVGAGNGETQY
many	TRBJ2-6	TRBV5-1	ASSFDGSSGANVLT
many	TRBJ2-3	TRBV7-9	ASSFQGVSTDTQY
many	TRBJ2-1	TRBV11-2	ASSPIERGGGEQF
many	TRBJ1-2	TRBV6-5	ASSNTGLGGYT
many	TRBJ1-1	TRBV5-1	ASSLAPGAITEAF
many	TRBJ1-3	TRBV30	AWEENSGNTIY
many	TRBJ1-2	TRBV27	ASSLKGDYGYT
many	TRBJ2-7	TRBV18	ASSPRPGVDEQY
-	TRBJ2-3	TRBV5-1	ASSLGPLAGGTDTQY
many	TRBJ2-2	TRBV20-1	SARSGDFAAGELF
many	TRBJ2-3	TRBV7-9	ASRPAGGHTDTQY
-	TRBJ2-5	TRBV4-2	ASSQEPGGWGETQY
-	TRBJ2-7	TRBV28	ASCLKALAGGVGEQY
many	TRBJ2-7	TRBV7-6	ASSLGQTVHEQY
many	TRBJ1-2	TRBV5-1	ASSLSGGSYGYT
many	TRBJ1-2	TRBV5-1	ASSPGQDESYT
many	TRBJ1-6	TRBV7-2	ASSFSGQTNSPLH
many	TRBJ2-5	TRBV5-4	ASSLPGQGMGTQY
many	TRBJ2-7	TRBV9	ASKAQQY
many	TRBJ2-2	TRBV5-1	ASSFMTSANTGELF
many	TRBJ1-6	TRBV7-3	ASSLWGDNSPLH
many	TRBJ1-5	TRBV5-1	ASSTGENQPQH
many	TRBJ2-3	TRBV5-4	ASSAQLTSTDTQY
medium-sized	TRBJ2-1	TRBV5-1	ASSLGLAGDNEQF
many	TRBJ2-1	TRBV15	ATSRSGGYNEQF
many	TRBJ1-1	TRBV6-2/TRBV6-3	ASSPPGVAF
many	TRBJ2-7	TRBV7-2	ASSLGASGVGEQY
many	TRBJ2-6	TRBV20-1	SARVSGANVLT
many	TRBJ2-1	TRBV5-1	ASSSRGYSYNEQF
many	TRBJ2-5	TRBV19	ASSIISKETQY
many	TRBJ2-1	TRBV20-1	SARSLAGPYNEQF